Sequencing of this T cell receptor beta chain was carried out in a study of T cell clonotyping in hematopoietic cell transplantation. Study at large: Recipient samples before transplant were obtained post-cytoreduction.

This table comes from immunoSEQ multiplex PCR, and its TCRdb copy is limited to in-frame clones, with some not included. The sample shows around 28,000 clones, just over 90% of them seen only once. This clone appeared a few times. Time point noted: recipient sample about 28 days before transplant, after cytoreduction. Blood collection times were about day -28 and days 30, 100, 180 posttransplant. V lost 4 bases to trimming and J lost 6 bases; unmatched junction nucleotides: 5. CDR3 length: 15 residues. Per the germline V gene, CDR1 is SGHRS and CDR2 is YFSETQ. This rearrangement joins TRBV5-1 to TRBJ1-6; 9 bases are shared with TRBD1. Sequencing was performed on peripheral blood mononuclear cells, taken before stem cell transplant. The origin of this receptor is a man between 50 and 59 years old with acute myeloid leukemia. Some clones in this sample may be carry-over from other donors' samples. The CDR3 protein is CASSRDRGFNSPLHF. The CDR3 DNA sequence: TGCGCCAGCAGCAGAGACAGGGGGTTTAATTCACCCCTCCACTTT.